This TCR beta chain emerged from a study of monozygotic twins with inflammatory bowel disease (dated by TCRdb to between 2018 and 2021). At the level of the whole study: A total of approximately 30 monozygotic twin pairs were included in the full study, comprising nine German pairs (four IBD-concordant, five IBD-discordant) and 19 IBD-discordant Danish pairs. The search for disease-associated traits relied mainly on comparing, within discordant pairs, IBD patients with their genetically identical healthy co-twins. Each individual had, on average, about 151 000 unique TCRalpha sequences and 181 000 unique TCRbeta sequences available for analysis. What the work shows at the level of the full study, not this receptor alone: Concordant and discordant twins showed no difference in repertoire similarity, possibly because of limited statistical power. The results gave no support for a single strong signal or clonotype linked to IBD. A decrease in TCRbeta repertoire diversity, as measured by inverse Simpson index, was observed in IBD patients compared with their healthy co-twins. Distinction between different T cell subtypes could not be achieved in the analysis. Compared with healthy twins, IBD patients had fewer clonotypes in common with other individuals, a difference most pronounced in patients showing signs of disease activity. Differing immunosuppressive treatments among patients may have added background noise and inter-individual variability to the repertoires.

CDR1 and CDR2 are drawn from the germline V gene (reference sequence): SGHNT, YYREEE. From the cysteine up to the phenylalanine, the CDR3 has a length of 13 residues. DNA was not recorded. Of note for this clonotype: The target of this receptor is not known.

The protocol used for the library was 5' RACE. Preparation of each TCR library used about 4,000 ng of total RNA. For each sample, cDNA synthesis was carried out in eight separate reactions using SMARTScribe reverse transcriptase. During cDNA synthesis, template switching introduced unique molecular identifiers that contained a 6-nucleotide sample barcode. Two nested PCRs of about 15 and 9 cycles amplified the TCRalpha and TCRbeta cDNA, and bead purification followed each PCR. Before amplification, cDNA was treated with uracil DNA-glycosylase and purified using the QIAquick PCR purification kit. In the second PCR, Illumina TruSeq-compatible adapters and sample-specific barcodes were added. Library quality and concentration were assessed using TapeStation and Qubit, and about 5.2 ng of each library was pooled. The pooled libraries were sequenced with 2 x 100 bp reads and custom sequencing primers on an Illumina HiSeq2500 single-index Rapid Run. In the original analysis: UMI-based consensus assembly with MiGEC version 1.2.6 was used to correct PCR and sequencing errors. MiXCR version 2.1.1 handled V(D)J alignment, clonotype assembly and CDR3 extraction. To normalise gene usage, clonotype sharing and MAIT/NKT TCR abundance, the analysis used the top 1000, 10 000 and 20 000 clonotypes per sample. After downsampling to 27 000 UMIs, diversity was calculated as the inverse Simpson index using the vegan R package. Statistical testing used paired Mann-Whitney U tests on the discordant twin pairs and applied Benjamini-Hochberg correction for multiple testing. The reads went through TCRdb reprocessing, and each CDR3 protein sequence gets one entry with no DNA. The V and J calls follow TCRdb's processing rather than the paper's. The table for this sample shows approximately 40,000 distinct CDR3 sequences. The ten top clones hold roughly 4.8% of the sample.

From each donor, an approximately 2.5 ml peripheral blood sample was drawn into PAXgene tubes and stored at -80 degrees C. Without any T cell sorting, total RNA was extracted from whole blood using the PAXgene blood miRNA kit on an automated QIAcube. Peripheral blood from monozygotic twin pairs who were concordant or discordant for inflammatory bowel disease underwent deep TCRalpha and TCRbeta repertoire profiling using unique molecular barcoding. Smoking habits were recorded for all twin pairs, and individuals were classified as current, former or never smokers. Input material: blood. The V and J segments used are TRBV5-4 and TRBJ1-2. The origin of this receptor is a human donor with ulcerative colitis or Crohn's disease, or a healthy co-twin of an affected twin (not recorded which). CDR3 sequence: CASSQDSNYGYTF. Full variable domain (CDR3 extended with the reference TRBV5-4 and TRBJ1-2 proteins): ETGVTQSPTHLIKTRGQQVTLRCSSQSGHNTVSWYQQALGQGPQFIFQYYREEENGRGNFPPRFSGLQFPNYSSELNVNALELDDSALYLCASSQDSNYGYTFGSGTRLTVV.